The 22 T cell receptor beta chains reported below all come from one sample, sequenced in a study of blood T cell repertoires in COVID-19. The protocol was immunoSEQ multiplex PCR, while the TCRdb copy is restricted to in-frame clones and leaves out a portion. Among over 30,000 clones listed, about 85% were seen once. The sample was peripheral blood. The receptors were gathered from a man older than 75 with active or convalescent COVID-19.

V and J are TRBV19 and TRBJ2-1, with 7 nucleotides matching TRBD2. With V trimmed by 5 bases and J by 9 bases, 13 bases remained unmatched. In germline, CDR1 is LNHDA, CDR2 SQIVND (reference sequence). This CDR3 has 15 residues. CDR3 in amino acids: CASSPLAGSGGEQFF. The CDR3 DNA reads as TGTGCCAGTAGTCCTCTGGCGGGATCGGGAGGTGAGCAGTTCTTC.

The chain has TRBV7-5 and TRBJ1-4; the table's TRBD1 call for D was not verified on the DNA. TRBV7-5 constitutes a pseudogene. There are 16 residues in the CDR3. The CDR3, as DNA: TGTGCCAGTAGCCGAAAAAAGGGGGCCGGTAATGAAAAACTGTTTTTT. As protein: CASSRKKGAGNEKLFF.

The gene calls are TRBV20-1 and TRBJ2-7; the match to TRBD2 covers 8 bases. Germline assignment: CDR1 DFQATT and CDR2 SNEGSKA (reference sequence). J gave up 4 bases and V 5 bases, and 1 base lay outside the gene matches. This CDR3 contains 11 residues. This CDR3 reads CSAEREYEQYF. CDR3 nucleotide sequence: TGCAGTGCTGAGCGGGAGTACGAGCAGTACTTC.

V usage is TRBV27 and J usage is TRBJ2-2; no reliable D call. Trimming shortened V by 1 base and J by 5 bases, and 5 bases separated the two germline ends. Germline V lookup: CDR1 MNHEY, CDR2 SMNVEV (reference sequence). This CDR3 spans 13 amino acids. The DNA of the CDR3 is TGTGCCAGCAGTTTATTTACTACCGGGGAGCTGTTTTTT. This translates into CASSLFTTGELFF.

This rearrangement joins TRBV5-1 to TRBJ2-7, with 12 positions matching TRBD1. CDR3 size: 15 residues. Germline V gene lookup returns CDR1 SGHRS and CDR2 YFSETQ. J gave up 2 bases and V 0 bases, and 0 bases lay outside the gene matches. The CDR3 protein is CASSLGDRGPYEQYF. CDR3 bases: TGCGCCAGCAGCTTGGGGGACAGGGGGCCCTACGAGCAGTACTTC.

The V gene is TRBV28, the J gene TRBJ1-5; 7 bases map to TRBD1. Germline CDR1 reads MDHEN; CDR2 reads SYDVKM. V dropped 5 bases and J dropped 6; count of bases not matched to a gene: 10. This CDR3 contains 15 residues. CDR3 region: CASSLIYRGGQPQHF. Here the CDR3 DNA reads TGTGCCAGCAGTCTAATCTACAGGGGTGGTCAGCCCCAGCATTTT.

The chain couples TRBV9 to TRBJ2-5; D might be TRBD2 (5 bases). This CDR3 has 15 amino acids. CDR1 and CDR2 (germline): SGDLS, YYNGEE. Trimming left V 3 bases short and J 2 bases short, with 14 bases between. The CDR3 reads CASSDRSGFQETQYF. The CDR3 DNA follows: TGTGCCAGCAGCGATAGATCGGGGTTTCAAGAGACCCAGTACTTC.

This clone was counted only a few times. This rearrangement joins TRBV28 to TRBJ1-2; TRBD1 aligns across 9 bases. The length of the CDR3 is 13 residues. CDR1 is MDHEN and CDR2 is SYDVKM in the germline V gene. Trimming cost V 5 bases and J 7 bases; bases outside gene matches: 5. The CDR3 here is CASSIQGAGGYTF. The CDR3 DNA is TGTGCCAGCAGTATACAGGGGGCAGGTGGCTACACCTTC.

This clone has just one count. The rearrangement links TRBV11-2 to TRBJ1-1; 7 positions match TRBD1. The CDR3 spans 14 residues. CDR1 and CDR2 (germline): SGHAT, FQNNGV. After removal of 3 bases from V and 4 bases from J, the junction contained 5 bases not matched to a gene. CDR3 amino acids: CASSFDREVTEAFF. CDR3 DNA: TGTGCCAGCAGCTTCGACAGGGAGGTCACTGAAGCTTTCTTT.

The V gene is TRBV6-1, the J gene TRBJ2-2; 11 bases are a match to TRBD1. V lost 5 bases and J lost 6; bases outside the gene matches: 5. CDR1 and CDR2 from the germline V gene are MNHNS and SASEGT. The CDR3 length is 15 residues. The CDR3 region has the DNA TGTGCCAGCAGTTCGCCGGGACAGGGGGCCGGGGAGCTGTTTTTT. This gives the protein CASSSPGQGAGELFF.

The chain couples TRBV9 to TRBJ2-3, with D tentatively TRBD1 (6 bases). In germline, CDR1 is SGDLS, CDR2 YYNGEE. Deletions cut 0 bases from V and 4 bases from J, with 12 bases between. This CDR3 region has 15 residues. CDR3 region: CASSVGGRSPDTQYF. CDR3 nucleotides: TGTGCCAGCAGCGTAGGGGGGCGATCACCAGATACGCAGTATTTT.

The rearrangement links TRBV19 to TRBJ2-1; D unclear. V lost 5 bases to trimming and J lost 3 bases, with 8 bases between them. The CDR3 runs to 13 residues. The germline CDR1 and CDR2 sequences are LNHDA and SQIVND (reference sequence). The CDR3, as DNA: TGTGCCAGTAGTGAGGCACACTACAATGAGCAGTTCTTC. Translation: CASSEAHYNEQFF. The entire variable domain, with the rest obtained from reference TRBV19 and TRBJ2-1, is as follows: DGGITQSPKYLFRKEGQNVTLSCEQNLNHDAMYWYRQDPGQGLRLIYYSQIVNDFQKGDIAEGYSVSREKKESFPLTVTSAQKNPTAFYLCASSEAHYNEQFFGPGTRLTVL.

The chain links TRBV14 to TRBJ2-3, with a weak D call TRBD2 (6 bases). V lost 3 bases to trimming and J lost 0 bases, with 16 bases between them. The CDR3 is 17 residues long. Germline-derived CDR1 and CDR2 are SGHDN and FVKESK. In nucleotides, the CDR3 is TGTGCCAGCAGCCACCCCGTCGGAGGGTTTAGCACAGATACGCAGTATTTT. Translated: CASSHPVGGFSTDTQYF.

The CDR3 sequence: CASSTPRGTTNEKLFF. DNA for the CDR3: TGTGCCAGCAGCACCCCTAGGGGAACAACTAATGAAAAACTGTTTTTT. This sequence joins TRBV2 and TRBJ1-4; D is perhaps TRBD1 (5 bases). Per germline, CDR1 SNHLY and CDR2 FYNNEI. The CDR3 extends over 16 amino acids. Trimming took off 6 bases at V and 0 bases at J, with 14 bases between the two ends.

The chain is built from TRBV5-6 and TRBJ1-2, with D possibly TRBD1 on 6 matching bases. This CDR3 is 14 amino acids long. Germline CDR1 reads SGHDT; CDR2 reads YYEEEE. V lost 0 bases and J lost 7, with 13 bases in between. CDR3 amino acids: CASSLGLGAFGYTF. CDR3 DNA sequence: TGTGCCAGCAGCTTGGGTCTGGGGGCGTTTGGCTACACCTTC.

V and J are TRBV7-2 and TRBJ1-5; 7 nucleotides align to TRBD1. The CDR3 has 15 residues. V trimming: 5 bases; J trimming: 4 bases; junction bases outside the gene matches: 8. Germline V lookup: CDR1 SGHTA, CDR2 FQGNSA. The CDR3 protein is CASSKRDSPNQPQHF. In DNA, the CDR3 is TGTGCCAGCAGCAAACGGGACAGTCCGAATCAGCCCCAGCATTTT.

The J gene is TRBJ2-5, the V gene TRBV19; D gene uncertain. V dropped 1 base and J dropped 1 base, with 4 bases sitting between them. Germline CDR1 is LNHDA and CDR2 is SQIVND (reference sequence). The CDR3 totals 13 residues. CDR3 amino acids: CASSIAIQETQYF. CDR3 sequence (DNA): TGTGCCAGTAGTATAGCCATCCAAGAGACCCAGTACTTC. Drawing the rest from reference TRBV19 and TRBJ2-5, the complete variable domain is DGGITQSPKYLFRKEGQNVTLSCEQNLNHDAMYWYRQDPGQGLRLIYYSQIVNDFQKGDIAEGYSVSREKKESFPLTVTSAQKNPTAFYLCASSIAIQETQYFGPGTRLLVL.

V gene TRBV4-3 combines with J gene TRBJ1-6, with D possibly matching TRBD1 (5 bases). The CDR3 is made up of 15 amino acids. Trimming took off 5 bases at V and 3 bases at J, with 11 bases between the two ends. Germline V gene sequence: CDR1 LGHNA, CDR2 YSLEER. CDR3 residues: CASSGGLLYNSPLHF. The CDR3 DNA reads TGCGCCAGCAGCGGGGGACTCCTCTATAATTCACCCCTCCACTTT.

The chain links TRBV19 to TRBJ1-1; TRBD1 might be the D (6 bases). V shed 6 bases and J shed 1 base, with 12 bases lying between them. Germline loops: CDR1 LNHDA, CDR2 SQIVND (reference sequence). This CDR3 has 14 residues. As DNA, the CDR3 is TGTGCCAGTAGCGTACAGGGTTGGAACACTGAAGCTTTCTTT. It is translated as CASSVQGWNTEAFF.

The CDR3 DNA reads as TGCGCCAGCAGCTTACAATGGGGGGGTAATGAAAAACTGTTTTTT. Encoded protein: CASSLQWGGNEKLFF. The chain combines TRBV5-1 with TRBJ1-4; TRBD1 might be the D (5 bases). Between the trimmed V and J ends, which lost 2 bases and 4 bases, there was a span of 12 bases. The CDR3 covers 15 residues. Germline V gives CDR1 SGHRS, CDR2 YFSETQ.

The chain combines TRBV4-3 with TRBJ2-1, with D uncertain. In germline, CDR1 is LGHNA, CDR2 YSLEER. CDR3 length equals 15 residues. V lost 0 bases and J lost 5, with 11 bases in between. Here the CDR3 reads CASSQDQKVNNEQFF. CDR3 sequence (DNA): TGCGCCAGCAGCCAAGACCAGAAAGTTAACAATGAGCAGTTCTTC.

Only a few counts were recorded for this clone. The V and J genes are TRBV5-4 and TRBJ2-7; 9 nucleotides align to TRBD1. Germline trimming cut 4 bases from V and 7 bases from J; bases unmatched to any gene: 12. Germline loops: CDR1 SGHNT, CDR2 YYREEE (reference sequence). The length of the CDR3 is 15 residues. The CDR3: CASSNRQQGAREQYF. The CDR3 DNA reads as TGTGCCAGCAGCAACCGACAACAGGGGGCGAGGGAGCAGTACTTC.